The T cell receptor (beta chain) under discussion was sequenced for a study of siplizumab effects on memory and regulatory T cells. Study results and limitations: The study found that siplizumab significantly reduced alloreactive sequences traceable to unstimulated CD4+ memory cells. A minor share of alloreactive clones matched unstimulated subsets. Mappable alloreactive CD4+ clones came from Treg cells around 65% of the time on average with siplizumab, against 25% to 30% in controls.

From germline, CDR1 is SGDLS and CDR2 YYNGEE. This CDR3 has 15 residues. Deletions cut 0 bases from V and 5 bases from J, with 14 bases between. In the case of this clone: Antigen: not known.

TCR templates, around 100,000 per sample, were assayed. TCRdb's copy holds only in-frame clones and misses some; the assay was immunoSEQ multiplex PCR. Of about 120,000 clones listed, less than 95% are singletons. The chain combines TRBV9 with TRBJ2-5, with D possibly being TRBD2 (7 bases). The clonotype comes from a human donor in good health. Sequenced: non-Treg CD4+ T cells sorted from blood. CDR3 nucleotide sequence: TGTGCCAGCAGCGTAGGAACAGGGAGGGCGGAGACCCAGTACTTC. It codes for CASSVGTGRAETQYF.